These T cell receptor beta chains were read from a single sample in a study of blood T cell repertoires in COVID-19. Sequencing was performed with immunoSEQ multiplex PCR; in TCRdb, only in-frame clones are kept and a portion is missing. The sample has some 70,000 clones; over 80% are singletons. The sample comprised peripheral blood. Receptors originate from a man in his fifties with active COVID-19. CDR3s include the opening cysteine and the closing phenylalanine or tryptophan. The D gene is left open where the match is weak. Not every row has a clone size; where given, it reads once, few, many or a size class.

j_call: TRBJ2-2; clone_size: -; v_call: TRBV7-2; d_call: TRBD1; cdr3_aa: CASSLQGAANTGELFF; cdr3_nt: TGTGCCAGCAGCTTACAGGGGGCGGCGAACACCGGGGAGCTGTTTTTT
j_call: TRBJ1-2; clone_size: -; v_call: TRBV5-4; d_call: TRBD1; cdr3_aa: CASSSKVTGEDGYTF; cdr3_nt: TGTGCCAGCAGCTCGAAGGTAACAGGGGAAGACGGCTACACCTTC
j_call: TRBJ2-7; clone_size: few; v_call: TRBV10-3; d_call: -; cdr3_aa: CATLSSTGLYEQYF; cdr3_nt: TGTGCCACCCTTTCTTCGACAGGACTCTACGAGCAGTACTTC
j_call: TRBJ1-1; clone_size: -; v_call: TRBV6-1; d_call: -; cdr3_aa: CASSEVGGRNTEAFF; cdr3_nt: TGTGCCAGCAGTGAAGTAGGGGGTAGGAACACTGAAGCTTTCTTT
j_call: TRBJ1-2; clone_size: -; v_call: TRBV28; d_call: TRBD1; cdr3_aa: CASSLGTDYGYTF; cdr3_nt: TGTGCCAGCAGTTTAGGGACAGACTATGGCTACACCTTC
j_call: TRBJ1-3; clone_size: once; v_call: TRBV28; d_call: -; cdr3_aa: CASSLRTQGGTIYF; cdr3_nt: TGTGCCAGCAGTTTGCGGACCCAAGGGGGCACCATATATTTT
j_call: TRBJ2-7; clone_size: -; v_call: TRBV28; d_call: -; cdr3_aa: CASSLKLRSYEQYF; cdr3_nt: TGTGCCAGCAGTCTCAAACTTCGGTCCTACGAGCAGTACTTC
j_call: TRBJ2-7; clone_size: -; v_call: TRBV3-1/TRBV3-2; d_call: -; cdr3_aa: CASSHSYEQYF; cdr3_nt: TGTGCCAGCAGCCACAGCTACGAGCAGTACTTC
j_call: TRBJ2-7; clone_size: -; v_call: TRBV7-9; d_call: TRBD1; cdr3_aa: CASSSTRDSSYEQYF; cdr3_nt: TGTGCCAGCAGCTCAACCCGGGACAGCTCCTACGAGCAGTACTTC
j_call: TRBJ2-2; clone_size: -; v_call: TRBV27; d_call: TRBD2; cdr3_aa: CASTFSGGAGNTGELFF; cdr3_nt: TGTGCCAGCACCTTTAGCGGGGGGGCCGGTAACACCGGGGAGCTGTTTTTT
j_call: TRBJ1-3; clone_size: once; v_call: TRBV5-5; d_call: -; cdr3_aa: CASRVGGAGNTIYF; cdr3_nt: TGTGCCAGCAGGGTCGGGGGGGCTGGAAACACCATATATTTT
j_call: TRBJ2-7; clone_size: -; v_call: TRBV19; d_call: TRBD2; cdr3_aa: CASSMVQRGSHEQYF; cdr3_nt: TGTGCCAGTAGTATGGTCCAGCGGGGTTCCCACGAGCAGTACTTC
j_call: TRBJ1-4; clone_size: -; v_call: TRBV24-1; d_call: TRBD1; cdr3_aa: CATSDRTGGIEKLFF; cdr3_nt: TGTGCCACCAGTGATCGGACAGGGGGGATTGAAAAACTGTTTTTT
j_call: TRBJ2-1; clone_size: -; v_call: TRBV7-3; d_call: TRBD2; cdr3_aa: CASSLRGGGYNEQFF; cdr3_nt: TGTGCCAGCAGCTTAAGGGGCGGGGGTTACAATGAGCAGTTCTTC
j_call: TRBJ2-3; clone_size: -; v_call: TRBV7-9; d_call: TRBD2; cdr3_aa: CASSPGGGTRSTDTQYF; cdr3_nt: TGTGCCAGCAGCCCCGGGGGGGGGACCCGTAGCACAGATACGCAGTATTTT
j_call: TRBJ2-2; clone_size: -; v_call: TRBV19; d_call: -; cdr3_aa: CASSQPRTASTGELFF; cdr3_nt: TGTGCCAGTAGCCAACCGAGGACAGCCTCCACCGGGGAGCTGTTTTTT
j_call: TRBJ2-1; clone_size: -; v_call: TRBV29-1; d_call: -; cdr3_aa: CSGIADNEQFF; cdr3_nt: TGCAGCGGTATAGCGGACAATGAGCAGTTCTTC
j_call: TRBJ2-5; clone_size: -; v_call: TRBV5-5; d_call: -; cdr3_aa: CASSLDPVVQETQYF; cdr3_nt: TGTGCCAGCAGCTTGGATCCGGTGGTCCAAGAGACCCAGTACTTC
j_call: TRBJ1-5; clone_size: -; v_call: TRBV7-2; d_call: -; cdr3_aa: CASSLERDTDQPQHF; cdr3_nt: TGTGCCAGCAGCTTAGAACGGGACACAGATCAGCCCCAGCATTTT
j_call: TRBJ2-2; clone_size: -; v_call: TRBV6-5; d_call: -; cdr3_aa: CASSYSTDSGGELFF; cdr3_nt: TGTGCCAGCAGTTACTCTACGGACTCGGGCGGGGAGCTGTTTTTT
j_call: TRBJ2-5; clone_size: -; v_call: TRBV7-2; d_call: TRBD2; cdr3_aa: CASSSLAGGVETQYF; cdr3_nt: TGTGCCAGCAGCTCGTTAGCGGGGGGCGTTGAGACCCAGTACTTC
j_call: TRBJ2-7; clone_size: -; v_call: TRBV14; d_call: -; cdr3_aa: CASSQGLQQYF; cdr3_nt: TGTGCCAGCAGCCAAGGACTCCAGCAGTACTTC
j_call: TRBJ1-2; clone_size: -; v_call: TRBV27; d_call: -; cdr3_aa: CASSLKTGANYGYTF; cdr3_nt: TGTGCCAGCAGTCTTAAGACAGGAGCTAACTATGGCTACACCTTC
j_call: TRBJ1-4; clone_size: -; v_call: TRBV5-6; d_call: TRBD1; cdr3_aa: CASSRRQGQEEKLFF; cdr3_nt: TGTGCCAGCAGCCGCAGACAGGGCCAGGAGGAAAAACTGTTTTTT
j_call: TRBJ2-3; clone_size: -; v_call: TRBV6-2/TRBV6-3; d_call: TRBD2; cdr3_aa: CASSYEAGGLADTQYF; cdr3_nt: TGTGCCAGCAGTTACGAGGCGGGAGGGCTCGCAGATACGCAGTATTTT
j_call: TRBJ1-1; clone_size: -; v_call: TRBV5-1; d_call: TRBD1; cdr3_aa: CASSRGQANTEAFF; cdr3_nt: TGCGCCAGCAGCAGGGGACAGGCCAACACTGAAGCTTTCTTT
j_call: TRBJ1-5; clone_size: -; v_call: TRBV7-2; d_call: -; cdr3_aa: CASSPPGTGDQPQHF; cdr3_nt: TGTGCCAGCAGCCCCCCCGGGACTGGAGATCAGCCCCAGCATTTT
j_call: TRBJ1-1; clone_size: -; v_call: TRBV24-1; d_call: -; cdr3_aa: CATRYGENTEAFF; cdr3_nt: TGTGCCACCAGGTACGGAGAGAACACTGAAGCTTTCTTT
j_call: TRBJ2-7; clone_size: -; v_call: TRBV19; d_call: TRBD1; cdr3_aa: CASSRGQLHHEQYF; cdr3_nt: TGTGCCAGTAGTAGGGGACAGCTCCATCACGAGCAGTACTTC
j_call: TRBJ2-4; clone_size: -; v_call: TRBV28; d_call: -; cdr3_aa: CASTPGRRALAKNIQYF; cdr3_nt: TGTGCCAGCACCCCTGGGAGAAGGGCACTAGCCAAAAACATTCAGTACTTC
j_call: TRBJ2-1; clone_size: -; v_call: TRBV5-6; d_call: -; cdr3_aa: CASSQTGIDEQFF; cdr3_nt: TGTGCCAGCAGTCAGACCGGGATCGATGAGCAGTTCTTC